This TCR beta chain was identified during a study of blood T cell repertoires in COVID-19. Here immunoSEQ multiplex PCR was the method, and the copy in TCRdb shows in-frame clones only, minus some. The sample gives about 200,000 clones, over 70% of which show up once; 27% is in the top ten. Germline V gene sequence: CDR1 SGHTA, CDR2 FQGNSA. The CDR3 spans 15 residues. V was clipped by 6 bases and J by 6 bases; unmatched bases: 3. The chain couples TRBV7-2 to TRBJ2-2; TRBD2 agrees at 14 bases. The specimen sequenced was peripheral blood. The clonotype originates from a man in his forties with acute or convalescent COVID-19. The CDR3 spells CASRGLAGVPGELFF. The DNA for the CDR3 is TGTGCCAGCAGGGGACTAGCGGGAGTACCCGGGGAGCTGTTTTTT.